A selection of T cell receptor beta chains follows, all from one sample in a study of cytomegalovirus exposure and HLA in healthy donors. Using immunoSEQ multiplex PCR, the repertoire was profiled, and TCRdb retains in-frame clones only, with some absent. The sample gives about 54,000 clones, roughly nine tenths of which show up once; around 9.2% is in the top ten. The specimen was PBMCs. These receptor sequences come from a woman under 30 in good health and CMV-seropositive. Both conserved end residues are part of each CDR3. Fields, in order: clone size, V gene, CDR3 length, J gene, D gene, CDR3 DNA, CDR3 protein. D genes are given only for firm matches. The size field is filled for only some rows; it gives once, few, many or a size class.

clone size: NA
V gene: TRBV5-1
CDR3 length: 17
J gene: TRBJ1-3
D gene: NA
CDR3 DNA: TGCGCCAGCAGCGAGGCCCCCAGGGGCGTCTCTGGAAACACCATATATTTT
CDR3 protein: CASSEAPRGVSGNTIYF

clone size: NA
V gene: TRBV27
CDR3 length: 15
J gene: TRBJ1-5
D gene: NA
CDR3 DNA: TGTGCCAGCAGTTTGGGGGGATTAGGCAATCAGCCCCAGCATTTT
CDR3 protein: CASSLGGLGNQPQHF

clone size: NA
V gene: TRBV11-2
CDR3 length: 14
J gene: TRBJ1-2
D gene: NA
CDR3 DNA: TGTGCCAGCAGCTCGCTACGGGGAACATCTATTATTCGCTTC
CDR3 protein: CASSSLRGTSIIRF

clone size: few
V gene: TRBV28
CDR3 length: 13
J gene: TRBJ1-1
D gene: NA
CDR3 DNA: TGTGCCAGCAGTGGGTACGGGTGCACTGAAGCTTTCTTT
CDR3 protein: CASSGYGCTEAFF

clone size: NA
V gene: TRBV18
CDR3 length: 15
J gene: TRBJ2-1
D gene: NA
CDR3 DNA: TGTGCCAGCTCTCCCCGTCCGACTACGGCCAATGAGCAGTTCTTC
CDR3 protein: CASSPRPTTANEQFF

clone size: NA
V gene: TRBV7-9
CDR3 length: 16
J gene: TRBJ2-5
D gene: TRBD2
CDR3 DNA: TGTGCCAGCAGCTTAGGACTAGCGGGGGGTCCAGAGACCCAGTACTTC
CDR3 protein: CASSLGLAGGPETQYF

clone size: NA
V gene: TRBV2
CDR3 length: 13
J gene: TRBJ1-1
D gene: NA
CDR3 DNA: TGTGCCAGCAGTGAAGAGGAAGGGGTGGGGGCTTTCTTT
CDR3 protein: CASSEEEGVGAFF

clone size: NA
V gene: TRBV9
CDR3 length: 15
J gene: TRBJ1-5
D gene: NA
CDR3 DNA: TGTGCCAGCAGCCGAGAGGGGGGGAGCAATCAGCCCCAGCATTTT
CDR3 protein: CASSREGGSNQPQHF

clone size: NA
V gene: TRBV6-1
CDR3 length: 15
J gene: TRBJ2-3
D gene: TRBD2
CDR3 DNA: TGTGCCAGCAGTGAACTAGCGGGGGGGCCAGATACGCAGTATTTT
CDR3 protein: CASSELAGGPDTQYF

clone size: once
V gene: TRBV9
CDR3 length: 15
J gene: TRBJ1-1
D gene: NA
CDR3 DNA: TGTGCCAGCAGCCCTCAGGTCCAGGGTCAATCTGAAGCTTTCTTT
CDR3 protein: CASSPQVQGQSEAFF

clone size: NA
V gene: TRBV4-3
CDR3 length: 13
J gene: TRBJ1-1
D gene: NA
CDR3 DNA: TGCGCCAGCAGCCAAGAACAAGGGGGGGGAGCTTTCTTT
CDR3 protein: CASSQEQGGGAFF

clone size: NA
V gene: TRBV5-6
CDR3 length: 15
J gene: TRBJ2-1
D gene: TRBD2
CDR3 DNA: TGTGCCAGCAGCTTAACCGGGACTAGGGTCAATGAGCAGTTCTTC
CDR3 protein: CASSLTGTRVNEQFF

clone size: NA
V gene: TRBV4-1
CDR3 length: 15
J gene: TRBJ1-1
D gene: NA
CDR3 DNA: TGCGCCAGCAGCCAACACAGGAGTAGATTTGCTGAAGCTTTCTTT
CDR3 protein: CASSQHRSRFAEAFF

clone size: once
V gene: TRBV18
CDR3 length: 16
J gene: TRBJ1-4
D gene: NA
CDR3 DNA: TGTGCCAGCTCTCCTACCAGCGGTGCAACTAATGAAAAACTGTTTTTT
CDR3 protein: CASSPTSGATNEKLFF

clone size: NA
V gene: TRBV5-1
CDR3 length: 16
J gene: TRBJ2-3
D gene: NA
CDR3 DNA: TGCGCCAGCAGCTTACATGTTAACCCAAACACAGATACGCAGTATTTT
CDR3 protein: CASSLHVNPNTDTQYF

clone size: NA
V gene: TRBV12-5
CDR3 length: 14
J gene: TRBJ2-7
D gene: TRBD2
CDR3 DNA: TGTGCTAGTGGTTTCGGCGGGGGGGTTGGCGAGCAGTACTTC
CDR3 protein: CASGFGGGVGEQYF

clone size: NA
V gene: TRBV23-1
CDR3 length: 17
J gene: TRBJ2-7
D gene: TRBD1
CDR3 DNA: TGCGCCAGCAGTCTCCCCAAGAGCACAGGGGGCCACTACGAGCAGTACTTC
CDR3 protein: CASSLPKSTGGHYEQYF

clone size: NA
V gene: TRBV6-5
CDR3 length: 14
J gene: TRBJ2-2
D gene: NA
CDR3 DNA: TGTGCCAGCAGTTTCCAACTAGAGACCGGGGAGCTGTTTTTT
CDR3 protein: CASSFQLETGELFF

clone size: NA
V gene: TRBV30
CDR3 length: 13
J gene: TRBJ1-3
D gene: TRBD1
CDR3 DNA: TGTGCCGGATACCAGGGGGTAGGAAACACCATATATTTT
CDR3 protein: CAGYQGVGNTIYF

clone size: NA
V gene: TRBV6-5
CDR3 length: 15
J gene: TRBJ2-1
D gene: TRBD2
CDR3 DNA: TGTGCCAGCAGTTCGACTAGCGGGGGGGTGGATGAGCAGTTCTTC
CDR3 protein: CASSSTSGGVDEQFF

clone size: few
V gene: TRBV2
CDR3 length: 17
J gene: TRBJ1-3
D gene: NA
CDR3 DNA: TGTGCCAGCAGTGATATCCTGGGACAACTCTCTGGAAACACCATATATTTT
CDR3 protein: CASSDILGQLSGNTIYF

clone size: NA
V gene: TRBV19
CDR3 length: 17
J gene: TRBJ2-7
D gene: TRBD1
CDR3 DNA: TGTGCCAGTAGTATAGCTGGCTGGGACAGGGGTCTCTACGAGCAGTACTTC
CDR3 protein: CASSIAGWDRGLYEQYF

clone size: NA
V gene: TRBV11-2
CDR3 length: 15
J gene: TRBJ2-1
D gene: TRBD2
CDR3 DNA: TGTGCCAGCAGCTTAGTCCAGGGCCGCGGGGGTGAGCAGTTCTTC
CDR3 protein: CASSLVQGRGGEQFF

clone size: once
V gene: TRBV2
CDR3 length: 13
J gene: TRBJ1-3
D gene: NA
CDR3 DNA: TGTGCCAGCAGTGCCAGGGATGGAAACACCATATATTTT
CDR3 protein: CASSARDGNTIYF

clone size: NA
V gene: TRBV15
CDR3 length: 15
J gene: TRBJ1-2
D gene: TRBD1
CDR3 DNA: TGTGCCACCAGCAGAGAGGTTGGACAGGTGGAGGGCTACACCTTC
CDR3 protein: CATSREVGQVEGYTF

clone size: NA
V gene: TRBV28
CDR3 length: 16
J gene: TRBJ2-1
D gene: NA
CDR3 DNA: TGTGCCAGCAGTTCCCCAGGGGAGGGGCGCTACAATGAGCAGTTCTTC
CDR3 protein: CASSSPGEGRYNEQFF

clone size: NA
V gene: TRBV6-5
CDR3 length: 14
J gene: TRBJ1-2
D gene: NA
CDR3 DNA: TGTGCCAGCAGTTACCTTCGACAGAACTATGGCTACACCTTC
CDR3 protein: CASSYLRQNYGYTF

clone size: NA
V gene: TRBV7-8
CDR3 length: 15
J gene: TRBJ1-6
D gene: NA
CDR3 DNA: TGTGCCAGCAGCTCCTATGGGGGGGGGAGGCCACCCCTCCACTTT
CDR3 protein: CASSSYGGGRPPLHF

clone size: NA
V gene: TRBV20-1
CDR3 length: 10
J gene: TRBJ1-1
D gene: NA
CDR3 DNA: TGCAGTGCCTCTAGGCCTGAAGCTTTCTTT
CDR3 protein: CSASRPEAFF

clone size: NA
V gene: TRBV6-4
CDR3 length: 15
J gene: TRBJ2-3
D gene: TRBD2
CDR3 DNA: TGTGCCAGCAGTTATAGCGGGGGGGCCGGGGATACGCAGTATTTT
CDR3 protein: CASSYSGGAGDTQYF

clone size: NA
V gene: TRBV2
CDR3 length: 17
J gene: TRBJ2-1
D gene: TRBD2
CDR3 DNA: TGTGCCAGCAGTGATACATATACTAGCGGGGTTTACAATGAGCAGTTCTTC
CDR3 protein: CASSDTYTSGVYNEQFF

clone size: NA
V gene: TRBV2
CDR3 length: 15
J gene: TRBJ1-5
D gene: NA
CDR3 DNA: TGTGCCAGCAGTCGGTACAGGGATGTTAATCAGCCCCAGCATTTT
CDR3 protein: CASSRYRDVNQPQHF

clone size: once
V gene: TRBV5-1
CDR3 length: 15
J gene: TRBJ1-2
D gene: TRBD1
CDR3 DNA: TGCGCCAGCAGCAATCCTTCGGGACAGGTCTATGGCTACACCTTC
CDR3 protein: CASSNPSGQVYGYTF

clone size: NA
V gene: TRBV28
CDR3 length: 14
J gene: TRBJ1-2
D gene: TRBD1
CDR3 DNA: TGTGCCAGCAGCCTAGGGACAGCCATCTATGGCTACACCTTC
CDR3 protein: CASSLGTAIYGYTF

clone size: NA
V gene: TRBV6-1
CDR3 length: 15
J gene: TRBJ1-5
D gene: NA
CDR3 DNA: TGTGCCAGCAGTCCCGGACAGACTAGCAATCAGCCCCAGCATTTT
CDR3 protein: CASSPGQTSNQPQHF

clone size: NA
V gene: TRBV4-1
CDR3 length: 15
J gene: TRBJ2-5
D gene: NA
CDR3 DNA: TGCGCCAGCAGCCAAGATCCGGGGAGCCAAGAGACCCAGTACTTC
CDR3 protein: CASSQDPGSQETQYF

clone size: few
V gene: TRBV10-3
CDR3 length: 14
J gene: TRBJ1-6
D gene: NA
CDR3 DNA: TGTGCCATCAGGGGGGCAGGGAAGAACTCACCCCTCCACTTT
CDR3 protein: CAIRGAGKNSPLHF

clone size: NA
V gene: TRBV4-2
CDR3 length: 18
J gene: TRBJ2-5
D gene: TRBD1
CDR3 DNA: TGTGCCAGCAGCCAAGATTGGGGGACAGGGGGCGCGAAAGAGACCCAGTACTTC
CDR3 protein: CASSQDWGTGGAKETQYF

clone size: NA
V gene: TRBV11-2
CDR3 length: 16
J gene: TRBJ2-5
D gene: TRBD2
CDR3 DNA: TGTGCCAGCAGCTTAAGTATCGCGGGGGGGGGAGAGACCCAGTACTTC
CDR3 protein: CASSLSIAGGGETQYF

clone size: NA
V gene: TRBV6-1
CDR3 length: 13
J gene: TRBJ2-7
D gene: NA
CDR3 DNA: TGTGCCAGCAGTGACTTGGTGGAGACCGAGCAGTACTTC
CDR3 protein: CASSDLVETEQYF